The 31 T cell receptor beta chains listed next were all sequenced from one sample in a study of T cell responses to AZD1222 COVID-19 vaccine. Method: immunoSEQ multiplex PCR; TCRdb's copy keeps in-frame clones and lacks some. The top ten hold over 0.7% of the sample, which has 150,000 or so clones, just under 95% seen once. Sequences were derived from peripheral blood, sampled on day 0 of AZD1222 vaccination. The receptors originated from an adult in good health.

V is TRBV7-2 and J is TRBJ2-7; 7 bases align to TRBD1. Germline lookup yields CDR1 SGHTA and CDR2 FQGNSA. The CDR3 runs 16 residues. Losses at the gene ends were 1 base for V and 2 bases for J; bases not matched to a gene: 8. CDR3 in amino acids: CASSLELGTAAYEQYF. The CDR3 nucleotides are TGTGCCAGCAGCTTAGAACTGGGGACAGCAGCCTACGAGCAGTACTTC.

J is TRBJ1-1 and V is TRBV5-6; D gene uncertain. Per the germline V gene, CDR1 is SGHDT and CDR2 is YYEEEE. This CDR3 is 15 amino acids long. Deletions cut 4 bases from V and 4 bases from J, with 17 bases between. Here the CDR3 reads CASSQVMGLGTEAFF. DNA of the CDR3: TGTGCCAGCAGCCAGGTCATGGGTTTGGGCACTGAAGCTTTCTTT. Supplemented by reference TRBV5-6 and TRBJ1-1, the full variable domain reads DAGVTQSPTHLIKTRGQQVTLRCSPKSGHDTVSWYQQALGQGPQFIFQYYEEEERQRGNFPDRFSGHQFPNYSSELNVNALLLGDSALYLCASSQVMGLGTEAFFGQGTRLTVV.

V gene TRBV11-3 combines with J gene TRBJ2-5, with D unclear. The V gene's germline CDR1 is SGHNT and CDR2 YENEEA. The CDR3 has 13 residues. The germline V and J ends were trimmed by 3 bases and 5 bases, with 10 bases remaining between them. In nucleotides, the CDR3 is TGTGCCAGCAGCTTCCGCTATACCGAGACCCAGTACTTC. Its translation is CASSFRYTETQYF.

This chain connects TRBV9 to TRBJ2-1; TRBD2 might be the D (6 bases). The CDR3 runs 17 residues. Per germline, CDR1 SGDLS and CDR2 YYNGEE. The V end lost 1 base, the J end lost 0 bases, and 14 bases lay between the germline ends. The CDR3 is CASSVTSPPSSYNEQFF. The CDR3, as DNA: TGTGCCAGCAGCGTAACTAGCCCTCCCAGCTCCTACAATGAGCAGTTCTTC. Full variable domain (remainder filled in from reference TRBV9 and TRBJ2-1): DSGVTQTPKHLITATGQRVTLRCSPRSGDLSVYWYQQSLDQGLQFLIQYYNGEERAKGNILERFSAQQFPDLHSELNLSSLELGDSALYFCASSVTSPPSSYNEQFFGPGTRLTVL.

V gene TRBV19 combines with J gene TRBJ1-2, with no clear D. CDR3 size: 13 residues. With 0 bases removed from V and 4 bases from J, the gap between germline ends came to 6 bases. CDR1 and CDR2 (germline): LNHDA, SQIVND (reference sequence). The CDR3 protein is CASSIDRSYGYTF. The CDR3 DNA sequence: TGTGCCAGTAGTATAGACAGGTCCTATGGCTACACCTTC.

The chain links TRBV29-1 to TRBJ1-2, with D maybe TRBD1 (5 bases). CDR1 and CDR2 from the germline V gene are SQVTM and ANQGSEA. The V end was cut by 1 base, the J end by 8 bases, with 29 bases between. This CDR3 has 18 residues. The CDR3 coding sequence is TGCAGCGTTGAAGTCCTGGTATCCGGGACGGTATATGGAGGAGGCTACACCTTC. Translation: CSVEVLVSGTVYGGGYTF. Based on the CDR3 plus reference TRBV29-1 and TRBJ1-2, the full variable domain is SAVISQKPSRDICQRGTSLTIQCQVDSQVTMMFWYRQQPGQSLTLIATANQGSEATYESGFVIDKFPISRPNLTFSTLTVSNMSPEDSSIYLCSVEVLVSGTVYGGGYTFGSGTRLTVV.

This chain connects TRBV19 to TRBJ1-4; TRBD1 is a possible D gene (6 bases). The CDR3 totals 16 residues. The germline V and J ends were trimmed by 4 bases and 5 bases, with 17 bases remaining between them. The germline CDR1 and CDR2 sequences are LNHDA and SQIVND (reference sequence). This chain's CDR3 is CASSTQRGLQNEKLFF. The CDR3 region has the DNA TGTGCCAGTAGTACCCAACGGGGGCTCCAGAATGAAAAACTGTTTTTT.

The genes are TRBV9 and TRBJ2-5, with TRBD1 matching over 10 bases. V trimming: 0 bases; J trimming: 6 bases; junction bases outside the gene matches: 5. The CDR3 sequence is 15 residues long. The V gene's germline CDR1 is SGDLS and CDR2 YYNGEE. CDR3: CASSVDSGQGKTQYF. Here the CDR3 DNA reads TGTGCCAGCAGCGTAGACTCGGGACAGGGGAAGACCCAGTACTTC.

The chain employs TRBV14 and TRBJ1-4, with a tentative D call TRBD1 (5 bases). The germline V gene has CDR1 SGHDN and CDR2 FVKESK. This CDR3 is built from 16 residues. Trimming stripped 1 base from V and 6 bases from J, with 15 bases between. The CDR3 DNA is TGTGCCAGCAGCCAAGCCCTATTTCGGGGGGATGAAAAACTGTTTTTT. Translated: CASSQALFRGDEKLFF.

The chain links TRBV5-1 to TRBJ2-3, with 9 bases fitting TRBD1. CDR3 size: 14 residues. Germline-derived CDR1 and CDR2 are SGHRS and YFSETQ. Trimming removed 2 bases from V and 3 bases from J; junction bases left unmatched: 1. The CDR3 DNA is TGCGCCAGCAGCTTACAGGGGGCGACAGATACGCAGTATTTT. This codes for CASSLQGATDTQYF.

The rearrangement links TRBV6-1 to TRBJ1-6; D may be TRBD1 (6 bases). Between the trimmed V and J ends, which lost 0 bases and 4 bases, there was a span of 13 bases. Germline V gene data show CDR1 as MNHNS and CDR2 as SASEGT. The CDR3 covers 17 residues. DNA for the CDR3: TGTGCCAGCAGTGAAGCGCTCGGGGGCCGGTATAATTCACCCCTCCACTTT. Its protein product is CASSEALGGRYNSPLHF.

The CDR3 sequence is CASSPPSGNYGYTF. In nucleotides, the CDR3 is TGTGCCAGCTCACCACCGTCAGGAAATTATGGCTACACCTTC. This chain joins TRBV18 and TRBJ1-2; D not certain. This CDR3 has 14 amino acids. V lost 0 bases and J 5 bases, leaving 10 bases between the germline ends. Germline V gene data show CDR1 as KGHSH and CDR2 as LQKENI.

V gene TRBV2 combines with J gene TRBJ2-1; 14 bases match TRBD2. The CDR3 has 16 residues. Germline V gives CDR1 SNHLY, CDR2 FYNNEI. V shed 9 bases, J shed 8 bases, and the junction held 12 bases outside the gene matches. The CDR3 nucleotides read TGTGCCAGGCAGACTAGCGGGGGGGCCCTACTTTATGAGCAGTTCTTC. As protein: CARQTSGGALLYEQFF.

The CDR3 loop reads CASSTSGGAGNEQFF. CDR3 nucleotides: TGTGCCAGCAGCACAAGCGGGGGAGCTGGCAATGAGCAGTTCTTC. This sequence joins TRBV5-4 and TRBJ2-1; 8 bases align to TRBD2. Germline lookup yields CDR1 SGHNT and CDR2 YYREEE (reference sequence). The V and J ends lost 4 bases and 6 bases, in that order; junction bases with no gene match: 9. The CDR3 covers 15 residues.

The chain is built from TRBV9 and TRBJ1-5; 8 nucleotides agree with TRBD1. The CDR3 has 16 residues. Germline V gene sequence: CDR1 SGDLS, CDR2 YYNGEE. V lost 1 base and J lost 0; bases outside the gene matches: 3. The CDR3 coding sequence is TGTGCCAGCAGCGTACGGACAGGGCCTAGCAATCAGCCCCAGCATTTT. Its protein is CASSVRTGPSNQPQHF. The full variable domain, its missing parts supplied by reference TRBV9 and TRBJ1-5, is DSGVTQTPKHLITATGQRVTLRCSPRSGDLSVYWYQQSLDQGLQFLIQYYNGEERAKGNILERFSAQQFPDLHSELNLSSLELGDSALYFCASSVRTGPSNQPQHFGDGTRLSIL.

The chain recombines TRBV10-3 with TRBJ1-2, with no clear D. V lost 5 bases and J lost 8, with 15 bases in between. This CDR3 region has 13 residues. Germline V lookup: CDR1 ENHRY, CDR2 SYGVKD. CDR3 amino acids: CAISPLGYDGYTF. The CDR3 bases are TGTGCCATCAGTCCCCTCGGGTATGACGGCTACACCTTC.

The J gene is TRBJ2-7, the V gene TRBV15, with D maybe TRBD1 (6 bases). Between the trimmed V and J ends, which lost 0 bases and 1 base, there was a span of 10 bases. Per germline, CDR1 LNHNV and CDR2 YYDKDF (reference sequence). This CDR3 is built from 15 residues. CDR3 DNA sequence: TGTGCCACCAGCAGAGATCCCACAGGGTCCTACGAGCAGTACTTC. Its protein is CATSRDPTGSYEQYF.

The V gene is TRBV11-3, the J gene TRBJ1-3; a weak D match, TRBD1 (6 bases). The CDR3 is 14 residues long. Looked up from germline, CDR1 is SGHNT and CDR2 is YENEEA. V lost 2 bases and J lost 3, with 8 bases in between. CDR3 sequence: CASSLTGIGNTIYF. As DNA, the CDR3 is TGTGCCAGCAGCTTAACAGGGATTGGAAACACCATATATTTT.

In nucleotides, the CDR3 is TGTGCCAGCAGTCCCAGCGGTGTCAGGCTTTCACCCCTCCACTTT. The encoded protein is CASSPSGVRLSPLHF. This chain connects TRBV6-5 to TRBJ1-6; D ambiguous. The V gene lost 5 bases and the J gene lost 9 bases, with 17 bases spanning the gap. CDR1 and CDR2 (germline): MNHEY, SVGAGI. The CDR3 has 15 amino acids.

V usage is TRBV6-1 and J usage is TRBJ1-3; D gene unclear. This CDR3 has 15 residues. The V gene's germline CDR1 is MNHNS and CDR2 SASEGT. Trimming took 0 bases from V and 2 from J, leaving 8 bases between them. CDR3 sequence: CASSEAGVTGNTIYF. CDR3 bases: TGTGCCAGCAGTGAAGCGGGAGTAACTGGAAACACCATATATTTT.

This clone was observed a single time. This sequence joins TRBV9 and TRBJ1-1, with a possible D match to TRBD1 (6 bases). The length of the CDR3 is 14 residues. V shed 3 bases and J shed 0 bases, with 9 bases lying between them. Germline-derived CDR1 and CDR2 are SGDLS and YYNGEE. CDR3 in amino acids: CASSADSVNTEAFF. Here the CDR3 DNA reads TGTGCCAGCAGCGCGGACAGTGTGAACACTGAAGCTTTCTTT.

The chain carries TRBV12-3 or TRBV12-4 and TRBJ1-1; no definite D call. The CDR3 length is 13 residues. With 4 bases removed from V and 0 bases from J, the gap between germline ends came to 6 bases. The CDR3 nucleotides are TGTGCCAGCAGTTACAGACTGAACACTGAAGCTTTCTTT. It yields the protein CASSYRLNTEAFF.

This chain links TRBV10-3 with TRBJ1-5; the D gene is possibly TRBD1 (6 bases). Germline V gene sequence: CDR1 ENHRY, CDR2 SYGVKD. The CDR3 sequence is 14 residues long. Deletions cut 4 bases from V and 5 bases from J, with 12 bases between. CDR3 bases: TGTGCCATCAGTGTTTCCGGGGGCGATCAGCCCCAGCATTTT. It codes for CAISVSGGDQPQHF.

V usage is TRBV6-2 or TRBV6-3 and J usage is TRBJ1-1; D is unresolved. This CDR3 spans 12 amino acids. The V end lost 6 bases, the J end lost 7 bases, and 12 bases lay between the germline ends. CDR1 is MNHEY and CDR2 is SVGEGT in the germline V gene. The DNA for the CDR3 is TGTGCCAGCAGCCGAGCCGGGATTGAAGCTTTCTTT. It encodes CASSRAGIEAFF.

This sequence joins TRBV3-1 (or the pseudogene TRBV3-2) and TRBJ1-1; unclear D gene. This CDR3 is 11 amino acids long. Germline assignment: CDR1 LGHDT and CDR2 YNNKEL (reference sequence). V was clipped by 2 bases and J by 7 bases, with 5 bases between them. DNA for the CDR3: TGTGCCAGCAGCCAAAAACTTGAAGCTTTCTTT. As protein: CASSQKLEAFF.

The chain uses TRBV4-1 and TRBJ1-6, with D hard to call. Germline values: CDR1 MGHRA, CDR2 YSYEKL. Trimming took off 3 bases at V and 7 bases at J, with 7 bases between the two ends. This CDR3 is 13 amino acids long. As DNA, the CDR3 is TGCGCCAGCAGCCACATGTGGAATTCACCCCTCCACTTT. As protein: CASSHMWNSPLHF.

This chain's CDR3 is CASSPRDLGTDSGNTIYF. CDR3 nucleotides: TGTGCCAGCTCACCACGGGATCTCGGGACAGACTCTGGAAACACCATATATTTT. The chain links TRBV18 to TRBJ1-3; 7 bases align to TRBD1. Germline lookup yields CDR1 KGHSH and CDR2 LQKENI. The V segment lost 1 base and the J segment 0 bases; nucleotides outside the gene matches: 9. CDR3 length equals 18 residues.

This chain joins TRBV9 and TRBJ2-1; D is unclear. This CDR3 has 13 residues. Trimming stripped 0 bases from V and 2 bases from J, with 3 bases between. Looked up from germline, CDR1 is SGDLS and CDR2 is YYNGEE. CDR3 in DNA: TGTGCCAGCAGCGTAGAGACCTACAATGAGCAGTTCTTC. As protein: CASSVETYNEQFF.

This clone has a single count. The chain links TRBV7-2 to TRBJ2-2, with D maybe TRBD2 (5 bases). Trimming cost V 5 bases and J 4 bases, with 14 bases left between them. Germline assignment: CDR1 SGHTA and CDR2 FQGNSA. The CDR3 has 15 amino acids. The CDR3 sequence is CASSRTWAGTGELFF. CDR3 in DNA: TGTGCCAGCAGCCGCACCTGGGCGGGCACCGGGGAGCTGTTTTTT.

The rearrangement links TRBV28 to TRBJ1-2, with 7 nucleotides matching TRBD1. Germline V gives CDR1 MDHEN, CDR2 SYDVKM. This CDR3 has 16 residues. After removal of 8 bases from V and 4 bases from J, the junction contained 16 bases not matched to a gene. The DNA for the CDR3 is TGTGCCAGCTGGGGCGGACAGGATCTGGCCGGCTATGGCTACACCTTC. Protein: CASWGGQDLAGYGYTF.

The V and J genes are TRBV5-4 and TRBJ1-3; D remains ambiguous. V lost 0 bases and J 0 bases, leaving 7 bases between the germline ends. CDR1 and CDR2 from the germline V gene are SGHNT and YYREEE (reference sequence). This CDR3 has 15 residues. CDR3 sequence: CASSLGGSSGNTIYF. The CDR3 nucleotides are TGTGCCAGCAGCTTGGGAGGGTCCTCTGGAAACACCATATATTTT.